A selection of T cell receptor beta chains follows, all from one sample in a study of blood T cell repertoires in COVID-19. Method: immunoSEQ multiplex PCR; TCRdb's copy keeps in-frame clones and lacks some. Of some 140,000 clones listed, over 60% were seen once; the top ten hold around 1.5%. The sample taken for sequencing was peripheral blood. The source of these receptors is a man older than 75 with acute or convalescent COVID-19. Each CDR3 is given with its conserved first and last residue. Fields, in order: clone size, J gene, D gene, V gene, CDR3 DNA, CDR3 protein. D genes are given only for firm matches. The listing skips clone size in some rows; elsewhere it reads once, few, many or a size class.

>NA|TRBJ2-2|NA|TRBV6-5
TGTGCCAGACGGGGATTCGTCGGAGAGCTGTTTTTT
CARRGFVGELFF
>once|TRBJ2-1|NA|TRBV18
TGTGCCAGCTCACCACTGCCAGGTGAGCAGTTCTTC
CASSPLPGEQFF
>few|TRBJ2-7|TRBD2|TRBV7-2
TGTGCCAGCAGCTGGGGGACTAGCCGACACGAGCAGTACTTC
CASSWGTSRHEQYF
>NA|TRBJ1-1|NA|TRBV3-1/TRBV3-2
TGTGCCAGCAGCCCCAGGGAAAGAAGCACTGAAGCTTTCTTT
CASSPRERSTEAFF
>NA|TRBJ1-5|NA|TRBV6-6
TGTGCCAGCAGCCAAGGGGGATCGCGTCAGCCCCAGCATTTT
CASSQGGSRQPQHF
>NA|TRBJ1-1|NA|TRBV6-1
TGTGCCAGCAGTGAAGGGACAAATAGGGTTGAAGCTTTCTTT
CASSEGTNRVEAFF
>NA|TRBJ2-7|TRBD1|TRBV6-5
TGTGCCAGCAGTTACGCCGGGACAGGATCCTACGAGCAGTACTTC
CASSYAGTGSYEQYF
>NA|TRBJ2-7|NA|TRBV7-2
TGTGCCAGCAGCTTAGCGGCCCGGGTCTATGCTAACGAGCAGTACTTC
CASSLAARVYANEQYF
>NA|TRBJ1-5|TRBD1|TRBV5-5
TGTGCCAGCAGCCAGAACGGACAGGGGAGGAATCAGCCCCAGCATTTT
CASSQNGQGRNQPQHF
>NA|TRBJ2-7|TRBD1|TRBV11-3
TGTGCCAGCAGCTTAGATTCTAGACAGGGCGAGCAGTACTTC
CASSLDSRQGEQYF
>NA|TRBJ1-2|NA|TRBV28
TGTGCCAGCAGTTATAGAGCAGGGCGGGGAAACTATGGCTACACCTTC
CASSYRAGRGNYGYTF
>NA|TRBJ2-3|NA|TRBV6-5
TGTGCCAGCATAGAGGGGGGCACAGATACGCAGTATTTT
CASIEGGTDTQYF
>few|TRBJ2-3|TRBD2|TRBV11-2
TGTGCCAGCAGCTTAGCTTTTAGCGGGTCCTCGGGGGGCACAGATACGCAGTATTTT
CASSLAFSGSSGGTDTQYF
>few|TRBJ1-1|NA|TRBV15
TGTGCCACCAGCAGAGATTACGGGAACACTGAAGCTTTCTTT
CATSRDYGNTEAFF
>NA|TRBJ2-1|NA|TRBV2
TGTGCCAGCAGTCGGGGGGCCGGGTATGAGCAGTTCTTC
CASSRGAGYEQFF
>NA|TRBJ1-4|TRBD1|TRBV6-5
TGTGCCAGCAGTTCCGGGACAGGGGTCGGGAAACTGTTTTTT
CASSSGTGVGKLFF
>NA|TRBJ2-4|NA|TRBV6-1
TGTGCCAGCAGTGACAGGGTTGGCGCCAAAAACATTCAGTACTTC
CASSDRVGAKNIQYF
>NA|TRBJ2-7|NA|TRBV6-2/TRBV6-3
TGTGCCAGCAGTCCCGGGAACTACGAGCAGTACTTC
CASSPGNYEQYF
>NA|TRBJ2-5|NA|TRBV6-4
TGTGCCAGCAGTGCGGAAGGAGGGGAGACCCAGTACTTC
CASSAEGGETQYF
>NA|TRBJ1-2|TRBD1|TRBV9
TGTGCCAGCAGCGTCGCCAACAGGGGCTATGGCTACACCTTC
CASSVANRGYGYTF
>NA|TRBJ2-4|TRBD1|TRBV6-1
TGTGCCAGCAGTGAAGCGGTTCGGGGACAGGGGATAGTTGGGTCGGCCAAAAACATTCAGTACTTC
CASSEAVRGQGIVGSAKNIQYF
>NA|TRBJ1-5|NA|TRBV28
TGTGCCAGCAGCCCGGGGGACCACGGGAATCAGCCCCAGCATTTT
CASSPGDHGNQPQHF
>NA|TRBJ1-2|NA|TRBV23-1
TGCGCCAGCAGTCAAAGACTACCCGAGCTCTATGGCTACACCTTC
CASSQRLPELYGYTF
>NA|TRBJ1-4|NA|TRBV11-2
TGTGCCAGCAGCTTGCCGGGAGAAAAACTGTTTTTT
CASSLPGEKLFF
>NA|TRBJ1-1|TRBD1|TRBV3-1/TRBV3-2
TGTGCCAGCAGCACCCGACAGGGGTTGGTTGAAGCTTTCTTT
CASSTRQGLVEAFF
>few|TRBJ1-5|NA|TRBV10-3
TGTGCCATCAGTGACCCCCGGCAGAGTGAGGAGCCCCAGCATTTT
CAISDPRQSEEPQHF
>NA|TRBJ1-1|NA|TRBV9
TGTGCCAGCAGCGTTTCAGGGTTCCGCACTGAAGCTTTCTTT
CASSVSGFRTEAFF
>NA|TRBJ2-1|TRBD1|TRBV6-5
TGTGCCAGCAGTTCCGCGGGGACAGGGGGCCGAGTTGAGCAGTTCTTC
CASSSAGTGGRVEQFF
>NA|TRBJ2-7|NA|TRBV19
TGTGCCAGTAGTATATCCGGGGGAATCCACGAGCAGTACTTC
CASSISGGIHEQYF
>NA|TRBJ2-5|TRBD2|TRBV20-1
TGCAGTGCTAGTTCCCGGACTAGCTCAGGAGAGACCCAGTACTTC
CSASSRTSSGETQYF
>NA|TRBJ2-2|NA|TRBV15
TGTGCCACCAGCAGAGGAGGGCAAAAAACCGGGGAGCTGTTTTTT
CATSRGGQKTGELFF
>NA|TRBJ2-3|NA|TRBV6-1
TGTGCCAGCAGTGAATACCCGCTCGCGGGGGCGAGCACAGATACGCAGTATTTT
CASSEYPLAGASTDTQYF
>NA|TRBJ1-2|TRBD1|TRBV3-1/TRBV3-2
TGTGCCAGCAGCCCAGACAGGGGGACAAGCGGCTACACCTTC
CASSPDRGTSGYTF
>NA|TRBJ2-5|TRBD1|TRBV27
TGTGCCAGCAGTGCCACCGGGACAGGGGGATTGGGGGGAGAGACCCAGTACTTC
CASSATGTGGLGGETQYF